This TCR beta chain was identified during a study of blood T cell repertoires in COVID-19. Assay: immunoSEQ multiplex PCR; the TCRdb copy retains only in-frame clones and omits some. There are some 110,000 clones in the sample; about 76% occur only once, and 30% to 45% lies in the top ten. CDR3 length equals 16 residues. J was trimmed by 0 bases and V by 5 bases; bases with no gene match: 2. Germline V CDR1 and CDR2: KGHSH, LQKENI. Sequenced: peripheral blood. The TCR originated in an elderly man with acute or convalescent COVID-19. V is TRBV18 and J is TRBJ2-3, with 13 bases that match TRBD2. The CDR3 loop reads CASSSLAGGSTDTQYF. CDR3 DNA sequence: TGTGCCAGCTCATCACTAGCGGGAGGGAGCACAGATACGCAGTATTTT. Variable domain in full (rest from reference TRBV18 and TRBJ2-3): NAGVMQNPRHLVRRRGQEARLRCSPMKGHSHVYWYRQLPEEGLKFMVYLQKENIIDESGMPKERFSAEFPKEGPSILRIQQVVRGDSAAYFCASSSLAGGSTDTQYFGPGTRLTVL.